The T cell receptor (beta chain) described here comes from a study of shared clonotypes between healthy human individuals. The repertoire was sequenced with immunoSEQ multiplex PCR; TCRdb's copy has only in-frame clones and lacks some. The sample consists of about 470,000 clones, around 79% of them appearing once. Unmatched junction bases numbered 2, after V lost 2 bases and J lost 3 bases. This CDR3 is built from 15 residues. The germline gives CDR1 SGHTA, CDR2 FQGNSA. This TCR derives from a middle-aged woman in good health. Some clones in this sample may be carry-over from other donors' samples. The sequenced sample was PBMCs. The chain recombines TRBV7-2 with TRBJ2-5; 11 positions agree with TRBD2. The CDR3 sequence is CASSLTSGREETQYF. CDR3 sequence (DNA): TGTGCCAGCAGCTTAACTAGCGGGAGAGAAGAGACCCAGTACTTC.